One and the same sample provided the 12 T cell receptor beta chains below, sequenced in a study of post-analysis software for immune sequencing data. These TCRs' antigens remain unknown. Study-level findings and limits: Patients carried several TRBV segments more frequently than controls did, and TRBV5-6, TRBV5-1 and TRBV20-1 were among them.

TCR beta cDNA libraries included unique molecular identifiers. TCRdb fed the PCR reads into MiXCR, producing one record per CDR3 protein. This table holds roughly 800,000 distinct CDR3 sequences, about 27% found once. Sequencing was carried out using blood. These receptors all stem from a girl aged 10 to 17 with multiple sclerosis.

The V gene is TRBV25-1, the J gene TRBJ1-2, with TRBD1 as a possible D gene (5 bases). The CDR3 length is 17 residues. Per the germline V gene, CDR1 is MGHDK and CDR2 is SYGVNS. V shed 4 bases and J shed 3 bases, with 21 bases lying between them. The CDR3 DNA follows: TGTGCCAGCAGTGCCTCATCCGGGACCTACACTCACTATGGCTACACCTTC. Its translation is CASSASSGTYTHYGYTF.

On this clonotype itself: One end of the junction fails to match germline, which may point to a read error. The chain joins TRBV6-1 to TRBJ2-4; D is unclear. Germline V gene lookup returns CDR1 MNHNS and CDR2 SASEGT. The CDR3 is made up of 13 amino acids. The CDR3, as DNA: TGTGCCAGCAGGGAAGTCAGGAAAGGCATTCAGTACTTC. Translation: CASREVRKGIQYF.

V usage is TRBV20-1 and J usage is TRBJ2-2, with D perhaps assigned TRBD1 or TRBD2 (5 bases each). Germline lookup yields CDR1 DFQATT and CDR2 SNEGSKA (reference sequence). The length of the CDR3 is 13 residues. V was cut by 5 bases and J by 3 bases, with 10 bases left in between. CDR3 region: CSAPGTYTGELFF. Written as DNA, the CDR3 is TGCAGTGCTCCCGGGACGTACACCGGGGAGCTGTTTTTT.

The chain recombines TRBV9 with TRBJ1-2; no reliable D call. CDR1 SGDLS and CDR2 YYNGEE come from the germline V gene. Trimming stripped 3 bases from V and 3 bases from J, with 18 bases between. There are 16 residues in the CDR3. As DNA, the CDR3 is TGTGCCAGCAGCGCAGGTCGACAAGCGCAGTACTATGGCTACACCTTC. Its translation: CASSAGRQAQYYGYTF.

This clonotype was recorded a few times. The V call is TRBV28, the J call TRBJ2-7; unclear D gene. V was pared by 3 bases and J by 5 bases, with 20 bases between. Germline CDR1 is MDHEN and CDR2 is SYDVKM. The CDR3 consists of 16 residues. The CDR3 sequence: CASSFPSDKPGDEQYF. The CDR3 DNA reads TGTGCCAGCAGTTTCCCCTCTGACAAGCCCGGTGACGAGCAGTACTTC.

This clonotype was counted a few times. The V gene is TRBV7-8, the J gene TRBJ1-5; unclear D gene. The germline V gene has CDR1 SGHVS and CDR2 FQNEAQ. CDR3 length equals 12 residues. V was shortened by 5 bases and J by 6 bases, with 8 bases between the two germline ends. DNA for the CDR3: TGTGCCAGCAGCCAGAATGGTCAGCCCCAGCATTTT. Translating it yields CASSQNGQPQHF.

There are a few counts of this clonotype. The V call is TRBV7-2, the J call TRBJ2-5; 9 bases are a match to TRBD2. The CDR3 runs to 18 residues. The germline gives CDR1 SGHTA, CDR2 FQGNSA. V dropped 2 bases and J dropped 5; count of bases not matched to a gene: 15. CDR3 in amino acids: CASSLYSLGRGGIETQYF. Written as DNA, the CDR3 is TGTGCCAGCAGCTTATATTCTTTAGGGCGGGGGGGCATTGAGACCCAGTACTTC.

The chain links TRBV5-1 to TRBJ2-3; 11 nucleotides line up with TRBD2. This CDR3 is built from 18 residues. Germline values: CDR1 SGHRS, CDR2 YFSETQ. The V gene end was trimmed by 4 bases and the J gene end by 2 bases; junction bases not matched to a gene: 12. The CDR3 DNA sequence: TGCGCCAGCAGCCCCAACCAGGGGACTAGCGGTCACACAGATACGCAGTATTTT. This sequence encodes CASSPNQGTSGHTDTQYF.

This clonotype has only a few counts. CDR3 loop: CASTLGGFRVQFF. In nucleotides, the CDR3 is TGTGCCAGCACCCTGGGGGGGTTTCGGGTGCAGTTCTTC. The chain is built from TRBV11-2 and TRBJ2-1; 7 bases align to TRBD2. This CDR3 spans 13 amino acids. Germline V gene sequence: CDR1 SGHAT, CDR2 FQNNGV. V was pared by 7 bases and J by 12 bases, with 12 bases of the junction left unmatched.

This clonotype has only a few counts. The chain couples TRBV5-1 to TRBJ2-5; 7 bases map to TRBD2. The V and J ends lost 4 bases and 5 bases, in that order; junction bases with no gene match: 11. The CDR3 consists of 15 residues. CDR1 and CDR2 from the germline V gene are SGHRS and YFSETQ. CDR3 residues: CASSDRSGAGETQYF. CDR3 nucleotides: TGCGCCAGCAGCGATCGGAGCGGGGCCGGGGAGACCCAGTACTTC.

In DNA, the CDR3 is TGCAGTGCGGGGGGAGGGGGAGAAAAACTGTTTTTT. This translates into CSAGGGGEKLFF. The chain uses TRBV20-1 and TRBJ1-4; maybe TRBD1 (6 bases). The V end lost 6 bases, the J end lost 8 bases, and 13 bases lay between the germline ends. Germline V gives CDR1 DFQATT, CDR2 SNEGSKA (reference sequence). CDR3 length equals 12 residues.

This chain uses TRBV9 with TRBJ1-1; the D is unclear. Trimming removed 1 base at V and 3 bases at J, with 10 bases between. Germline CDR1 SGDLS, CDR2 YYNGEE. CDR3 length equals 14 residues. CDR3 DNA sequence: TGTGCCAGCAGCGTAATCCCAAGTGACACTGAAGCTTTCTTT. This translates into CASSVIPSDTEAFF.